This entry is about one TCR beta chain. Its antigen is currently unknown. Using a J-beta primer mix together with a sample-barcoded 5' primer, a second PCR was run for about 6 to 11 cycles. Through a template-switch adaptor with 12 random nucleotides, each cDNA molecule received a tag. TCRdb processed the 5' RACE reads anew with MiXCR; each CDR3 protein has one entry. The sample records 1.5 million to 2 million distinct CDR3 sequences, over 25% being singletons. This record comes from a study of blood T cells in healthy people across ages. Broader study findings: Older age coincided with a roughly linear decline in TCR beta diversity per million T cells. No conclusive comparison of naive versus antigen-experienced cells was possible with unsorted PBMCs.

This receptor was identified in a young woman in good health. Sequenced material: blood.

The chain's CDR3 is CASSLGGAEGISNQPQHF. The CDR3 DNA reads TGTGCCAGCAGCTTAGGAGGGGCCGAAGGTATAAGCAATCAGCCCCAGCATTTT. This chain links TRBV7-9 with TRBJ1-5, with TRBD1 as a possible D gene (5 bases). The germline V and J ends were trimmed by 1 base and 1 base, with 17 bases remaining between them. This CDR3 region has 18 residues. Germline V lookup: CDR1 SEHNR, CDR2 FQNEAQ (reference sequence).